This TCR beta chain was identified in a study of PD-1 blockade in classical Hodgkin lymphoma. Using immunoSEQ multiplex PCR, the repertoire was profiled, and TCRdb retains in-frame clones only, with some absent. The sample consists of tens of thousands of clones, 87% of them appearing once. Following autologous stem cell transplantation, relapse occurred in every patient, and exposure to brentuximab vedotin varied. The CDR3 sequence is 14 residues long. V lost 1 base and J lost 0, with 7 bases in between. CDR1 and CDR2 from the germline V gene are SGHRS and YFSETQ. The rearrangement joins TRBV5-1 to TRBJ1-1; no firm D call. This clonotype was sampled from a human donor with classical Hodgkin lymphoma. The specimen was peripheral blood mononuclear cells (PBMCs), collected at baseline. The DNA of the CDR3 is TGCGCCAGCAGCTTGCTCTCGGTGAACACTGAAGCTTTCTTT. It codes for CASSLLSVNTEAFF. Looking up the rest from reference TRBV5-1 and TRBJ1-1 gives the full variable domain: KAGVTQTPRYLIKTRGQQVTLSCSPISGHRSVSWYQQTPGQGLQFLFEYFSETQRNKGNFPGRFSGRQFSNSRSEMNVSTLELGDSALYLCASSLLSVNTEAFFGQGTRLTVV.